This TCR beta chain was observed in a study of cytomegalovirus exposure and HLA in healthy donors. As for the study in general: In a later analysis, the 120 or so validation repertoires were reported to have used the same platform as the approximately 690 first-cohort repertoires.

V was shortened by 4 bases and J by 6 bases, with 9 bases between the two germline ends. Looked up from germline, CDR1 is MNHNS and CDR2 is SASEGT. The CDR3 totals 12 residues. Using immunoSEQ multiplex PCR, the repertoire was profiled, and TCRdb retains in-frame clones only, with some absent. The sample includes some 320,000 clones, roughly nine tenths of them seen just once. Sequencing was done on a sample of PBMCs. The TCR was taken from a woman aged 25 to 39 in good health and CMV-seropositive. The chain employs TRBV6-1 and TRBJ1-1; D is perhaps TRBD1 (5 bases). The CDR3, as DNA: TGTGCCAGCAGTGTCGGGACCCCTGAAGCTTTCTTT. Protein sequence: CASSVGTPEAFF.